The entry that follows covers one T cell receptor (beta chain) sequence. Measured with immunoSEQ multiplex PCR; TCRdb has only the in-frame clones, and not every one. Of about 250,000 clones in the sample, approximately 85% are singletons; the top ten hold 4%. The CDR3 has 16 amino acids. Germline CDR1 and CDR2: LGHDT and YNNKEL (reference sequence). V dropped 1 base and J dropped 0 bases, with 13 bases sitting between them. This record belongs to a study of blood T cell repertoires in COVID-19. The rearrangement links TRBV3-1 (or the pseudogene TRBV3-2) to TRBJ2-7; D not certain. This TCR came from a man in his fifties with acute or convalescent COVID-19. The source material was peripheral blood. In DNA, the CDR3 is TGTGCCAGCAGCCAAGGGTATCAGTATTTCTCCTACGAGCAGTACTTC. It yields the protein CASSQGYQYFSYEQYF.